Below are 4 T cell receptor beta chains sequenced from a single sample in a study of blood T cells in healthy people across ages. The use of a sample-barcoded 5' primer and a J-beta primer mix characterized a second PCR of about 7 to 12 cycles. MiXCR, run by TCRdb on the 5' RACE reads, gives a single entry per CDR3 protein. The sample consists of nearly 1 million distinct CDR3 sequences, about 51% of them appearing once. Sequenced: blood. These TCRs come from a woman aged 60-70 years in good health.

This clonotype showed up just a few times. The chain is built from TRBV6-1 and TRBJ2-7, with 10 positions matching TRBD1. The CDR3 has 14 residues. CDR1 and CDR2 from the germline V gene are MNHNS and SASEGT. J lost 4 bases, V lost 4 bases, and 4 bases had no gene match. CDR3 DNA sequence: TGTGCCAGCAGTGTGACAGGGGGCTATTACGAGCAGTACTTC. Its protein product is CASSVTGGYYEQYF.

The gene calls are TRBV18 and TRBJ1-6, with D uncertain. V lost 2 bases and J lost 10, with 9 bases in between. The germline V gene has CDR1 KGHSH and CDR2 LQKENI. CDR3 length: 13 amino acids. CDR3 DNA: TGTGCCAGCTCACCAGGTGGCGGCTCACCCCTCCACTTT. Residues: CASSPGGGSPLHF.

This clonotype appeared a few times. The CDR3 region has the DNA TGTGCCAGCAGTCGGACAGGGGTCACTAATGAAAAACTGTTTTTT. It yields the protein CASSRTGVTNEKLFF. The rearrangement joins TRBV28 to TRBJ1-4; 9 bases map to TRBD1. This CDR3 comprises 15 residues. The trim removed 5 bases at V and 2 bases at J, leaving 3 bases unmatched. CDR1 MDHEN and CDR2 SYDVKM come from the germline V gene.

A few counts support this clonotype. The chain uses TRBV6-5 and TRBJ2-3; D is perhaps TRBD1 (6 bases). Germline assignment: CDR1 MNHEY and CDR2 SVGAGI. This CDR3 is built from 14 residues. V shed 8 bases and J shed 1 base, with 13 bases lying between them. The DNA for the CDR3 is TGTGCCAGCGCCGACCGGACAGGCACAGATACGCAGTATTTT. This translates into CASADRTGTDTQYF.